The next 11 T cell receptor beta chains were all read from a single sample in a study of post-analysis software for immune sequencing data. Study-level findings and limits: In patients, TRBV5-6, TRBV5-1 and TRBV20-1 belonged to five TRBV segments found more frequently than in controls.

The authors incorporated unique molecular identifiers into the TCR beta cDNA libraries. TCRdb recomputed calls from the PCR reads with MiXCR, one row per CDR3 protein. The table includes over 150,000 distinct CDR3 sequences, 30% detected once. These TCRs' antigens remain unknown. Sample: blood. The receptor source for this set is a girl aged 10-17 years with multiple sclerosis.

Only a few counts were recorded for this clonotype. CDR3 sequence reads: CAFRPPPEETQYF. CDR3 bases: TGTGCCTTCCGCCCCCCCCCGGAAGAGACCCAGTACTTC. The chain joins TRBV30 to TRBJ2-5; D not certain. The CDR3 sequence is 13 residues long. Looked up from germline, CDR1 is GTSNPN and CDR2 is SVGIG (reference sequence). Trimming took off 7 bases at V and 3 bases at J, with 15 bases between the two ends.

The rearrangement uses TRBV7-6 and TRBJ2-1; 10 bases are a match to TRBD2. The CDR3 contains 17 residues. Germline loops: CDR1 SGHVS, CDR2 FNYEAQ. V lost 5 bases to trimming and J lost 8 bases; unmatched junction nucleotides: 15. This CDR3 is CASSQGTSEGLTHEQFF. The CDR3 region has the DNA TGTGCCAGCAGCCAAGGGACTAGCGAGGGTCTCACTCATGAGCAGTTCTTC.

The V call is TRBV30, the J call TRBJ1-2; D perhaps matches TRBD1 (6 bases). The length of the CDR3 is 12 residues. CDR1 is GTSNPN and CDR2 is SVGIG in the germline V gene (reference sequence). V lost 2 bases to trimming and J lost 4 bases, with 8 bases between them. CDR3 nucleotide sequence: TGTGCCTGGAGTAAGGGGGGCTATGGCTACACCTTC. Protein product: CAWSKGGYGYTF. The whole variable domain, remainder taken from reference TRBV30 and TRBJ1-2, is SQTIHQWPATLVQPVGSPLSLECTVEGTSNPNLYWYRQAAGRGLQLLFYSVGIGQISSEVPQNLSASRPQDRQFILSSKKLLLSDSGFYLCAWSKGGYGYTFGSGTRLTVV.

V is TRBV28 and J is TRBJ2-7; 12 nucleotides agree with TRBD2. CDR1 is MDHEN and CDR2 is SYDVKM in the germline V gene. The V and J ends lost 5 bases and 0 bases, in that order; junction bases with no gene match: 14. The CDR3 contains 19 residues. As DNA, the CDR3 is TGTGCCAGCAGTCCCAGGACTAGCGGGATGGCCCGGGGCTCCTACGAGCAGTACTTC. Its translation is CASSPRTSGMARGSYEQYF. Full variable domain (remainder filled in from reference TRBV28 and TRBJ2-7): DVKVTQSSRYLVKRTGEKVFLECVQDMDHENMFWYRQDPGLGLRLIYFSYDVKMKEKGDIPEGYSVSREKKERFSLILESASTNQTSMYLCASSPRTSGMARGSYEQYFGPGTRLTVT.

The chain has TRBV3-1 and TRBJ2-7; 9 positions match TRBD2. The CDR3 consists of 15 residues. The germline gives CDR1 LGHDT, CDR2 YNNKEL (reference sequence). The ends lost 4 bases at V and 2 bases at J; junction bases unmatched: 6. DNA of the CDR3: TGTGCCAGCAGCCGTAGCGGGAGAGGCCCCTACGAGCAGTACTTC. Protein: CASSRSGRGPYEQYF.

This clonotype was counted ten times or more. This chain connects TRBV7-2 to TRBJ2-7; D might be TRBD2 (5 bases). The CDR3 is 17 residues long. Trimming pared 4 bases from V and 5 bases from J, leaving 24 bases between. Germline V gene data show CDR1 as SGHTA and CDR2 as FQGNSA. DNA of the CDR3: TGTGCCAGCAGCTCCCGGGGAGCCCGAACCCTCCGCGACGAGCAGTACTTC. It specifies CASSSRGARTLRDEQYF.

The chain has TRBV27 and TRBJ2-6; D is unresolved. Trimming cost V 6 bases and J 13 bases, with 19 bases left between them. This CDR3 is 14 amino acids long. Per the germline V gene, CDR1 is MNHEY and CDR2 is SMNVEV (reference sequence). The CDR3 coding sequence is TGTGCCAGCAGCCAAGGCTCCGGGCCCCGAGTCCTGACTTTC. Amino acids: CASSQGSGPRVLTF.

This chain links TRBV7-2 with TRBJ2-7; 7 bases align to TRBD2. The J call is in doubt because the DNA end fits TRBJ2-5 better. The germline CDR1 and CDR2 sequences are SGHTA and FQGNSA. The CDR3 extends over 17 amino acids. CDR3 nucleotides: TGTGCCAGCAGGTCACCCCCTGGAGCGGGAATTCAAGAGACCCAGTACTTC. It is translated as CASRSPPGAGIQETQYF.

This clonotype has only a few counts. The CDR3 spells CASSLGGGHRASNYGYTF. The CDR3, as DNA: TGTGCCAGCAGCTTGGGGGGGGGACATAGGGCCTCCAACTATGGCTACACCTTC. The chain uses TRBV5-4 and TRBJ1-2; a weak D match, TRBD1 (6 bases). Trimming took 0 bases from V and 2 from J, leaving 20 bases between them. The germline V gene encodes CDR1 SGHNT and CDR2 YYREEE (reference sequence). The CDR3 consists of 18 residues.

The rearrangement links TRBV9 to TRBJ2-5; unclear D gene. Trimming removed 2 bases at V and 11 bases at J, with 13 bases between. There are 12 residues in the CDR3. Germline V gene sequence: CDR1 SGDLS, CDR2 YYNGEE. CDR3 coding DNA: TGTGCCAGCAGCGTGTCGACTTATGAGCAGTACTTC. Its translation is CASSVSTYEQYF.

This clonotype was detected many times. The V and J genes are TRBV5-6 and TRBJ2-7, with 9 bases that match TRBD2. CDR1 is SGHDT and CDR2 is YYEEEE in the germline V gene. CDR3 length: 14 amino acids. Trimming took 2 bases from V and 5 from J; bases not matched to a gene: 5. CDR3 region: CASSFSGSINEQYF. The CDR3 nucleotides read TGTGCCAGCAGCTTTAGCGGGAGCATTAACGAGCAGTACTTC.